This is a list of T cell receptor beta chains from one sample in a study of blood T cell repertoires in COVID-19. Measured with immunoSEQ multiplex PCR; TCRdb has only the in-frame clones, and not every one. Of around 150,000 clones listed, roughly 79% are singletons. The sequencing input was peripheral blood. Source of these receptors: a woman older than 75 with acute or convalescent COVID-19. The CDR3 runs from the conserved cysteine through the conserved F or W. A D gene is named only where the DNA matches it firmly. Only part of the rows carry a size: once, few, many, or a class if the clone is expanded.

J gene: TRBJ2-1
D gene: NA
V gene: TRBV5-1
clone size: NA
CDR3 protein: CASSFRTGNNEQFF
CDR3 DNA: TGCGCCAGCAGCTTTAGGACTGGGAACAATGAGCAGTTCTTC

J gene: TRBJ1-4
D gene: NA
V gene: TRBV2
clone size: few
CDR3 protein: CASSVQRREKLFF
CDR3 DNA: TGTGCCAGCAGTGTGCAGCGACGAGAAAAACTGTTTTTT

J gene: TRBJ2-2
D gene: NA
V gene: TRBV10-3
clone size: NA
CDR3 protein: CAIGQEGYEDGELFF
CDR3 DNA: TGTGCCATCGGACAGGAGGGCTATGAAGACGGGGAGCTGTTTTTT

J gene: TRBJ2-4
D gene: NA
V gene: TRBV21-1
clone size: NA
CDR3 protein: CASSKGGAVLAKNIQYF
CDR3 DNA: TGTGCCAGCAGCAAAGGGGGCGCGGTACTAGCCAAAAACATTCAGTACTTC

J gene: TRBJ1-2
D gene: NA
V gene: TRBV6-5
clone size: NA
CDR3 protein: CASSYSRNLQDGYTF
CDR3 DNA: TGTGCCAGCAGTTACTCGAGAAATTTACAGGATGGCTACACCTTC

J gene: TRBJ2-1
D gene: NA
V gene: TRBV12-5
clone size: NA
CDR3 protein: CASALGTFSYNEQFF
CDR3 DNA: TGTGCTAGTGCCTTGGGGACATTCTCTTACAATGAGCAGTTCTTC

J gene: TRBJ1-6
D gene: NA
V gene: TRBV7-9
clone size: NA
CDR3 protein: CASSLGQEPPLHF
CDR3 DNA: TGTGCCAGCAGCTTAGGACAGGAACCACCCCTCCACTTT

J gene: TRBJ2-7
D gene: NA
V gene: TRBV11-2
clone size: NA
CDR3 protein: CASSLQGPNEQYF
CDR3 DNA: TGTGCCAGCAGCTTACAGGGTCCCAACGAGCAGTACTTC

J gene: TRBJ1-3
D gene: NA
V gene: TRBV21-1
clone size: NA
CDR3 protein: CASSPWDRAFSSGNTIYF
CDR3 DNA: TGTGCCAGCAGCCCCTGGGACAGGGCCTTTTCTTCTGGAAACACCATATATTTT

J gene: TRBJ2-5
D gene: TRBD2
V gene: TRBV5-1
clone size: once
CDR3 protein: CASSLASGSGETQYF
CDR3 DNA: TGCGCCAGCAGCTTAGCTAGCGGGAGTGGTGAGACCCAGTACTTC

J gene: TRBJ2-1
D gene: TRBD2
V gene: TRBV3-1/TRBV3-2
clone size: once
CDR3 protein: CASRATAGGSYTEQFF
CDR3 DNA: TGTGCCAGCAGGGCAACAGCGGGAGGGTCTTACACAGAGCAGTTCTTC

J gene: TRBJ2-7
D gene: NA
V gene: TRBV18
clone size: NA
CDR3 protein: CASSLSGAHEQYF
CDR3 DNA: TGTGCCAGCTCACTCTCAGGGGCTCACGAGCAGTACTTC

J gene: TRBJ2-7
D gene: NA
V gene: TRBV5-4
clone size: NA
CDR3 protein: CASSLGYLGATKQYF
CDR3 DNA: TGTGCCAGCAGCTTGGGGTACCTAGGTGCTACGAAGCAGTACTTC

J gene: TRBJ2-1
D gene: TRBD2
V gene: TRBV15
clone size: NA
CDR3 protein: CATSRDRGSGNEQFF
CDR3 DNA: TGTGCCACCAGCAGAGACCGAGGTAGCGGGAATGAGCAGTTCTTC

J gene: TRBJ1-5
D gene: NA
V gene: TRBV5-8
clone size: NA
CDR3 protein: CASSSRQINQPQHF
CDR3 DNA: TGTGCCAGCAGCTCCAGACAGATTAATCAGCCCCAGCATTTT

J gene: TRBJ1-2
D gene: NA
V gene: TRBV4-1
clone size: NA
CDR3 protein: CASSQLAGIVYGYTF
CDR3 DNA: TGCGCCAGCAGCCAACTAGCGGGAATAGTCTATGGCTACACCTTC

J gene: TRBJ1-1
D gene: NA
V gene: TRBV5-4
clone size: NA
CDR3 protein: CASSQDSMNTEAFF
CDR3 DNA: TGTGCCAGCAGCCAAGACAGCATGAACACTGAAGCTTTCTTT

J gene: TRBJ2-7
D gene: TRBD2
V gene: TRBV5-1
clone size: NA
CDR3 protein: CASRLAPSYEQYF
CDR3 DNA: TGCGCCAGCAGACTAGCGCCCTCCTACGAGCAGTACTTC

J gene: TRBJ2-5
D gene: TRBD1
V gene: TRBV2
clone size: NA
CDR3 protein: CASSVGQNQETQYF
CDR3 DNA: TGTGCCAGCAGCGTGGGACAGAATCAAGAGACCCAGTACTTC

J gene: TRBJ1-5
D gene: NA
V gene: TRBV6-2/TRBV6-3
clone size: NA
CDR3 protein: CASSLARKLNQPQHF
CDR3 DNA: TGTGCCAGCAGTTTAGCCAGAAAACTCAATCAGCCCCAGCATTTT

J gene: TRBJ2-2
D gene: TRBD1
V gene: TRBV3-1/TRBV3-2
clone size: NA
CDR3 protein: CASSQAPNTGVGGELFF
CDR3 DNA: TGTGCCAGCAGCCAAGCCCCTAATACAGGGGTGGGCGGGGAGCTGTTTTTT

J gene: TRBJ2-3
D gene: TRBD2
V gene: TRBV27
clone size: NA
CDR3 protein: CASSPGLVGTDTQYF
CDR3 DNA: TGTGCCAGCAGTCCCGGACTAGTCGGCACAGATACGCAGTATTTT

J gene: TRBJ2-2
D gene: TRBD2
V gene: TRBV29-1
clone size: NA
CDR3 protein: CSAGLAGGPGELFF
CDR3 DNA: TGCAGCGCCGGACTAGCGGGGGGCCCCGGGGAGCTGTTTTTT

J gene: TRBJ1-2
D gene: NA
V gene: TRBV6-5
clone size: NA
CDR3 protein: CASGPVRGTNYGYTF
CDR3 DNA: TGTGCCAGCGGACCTGTTAGGGGAACTAACTATGGCTACACCTTC

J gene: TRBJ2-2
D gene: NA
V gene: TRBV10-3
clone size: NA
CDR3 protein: CAISLADPNTGELFF
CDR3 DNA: TGTGCCATCAGTTTAGCGGACCCGAACACCGGGGAGCTGTTTTTT

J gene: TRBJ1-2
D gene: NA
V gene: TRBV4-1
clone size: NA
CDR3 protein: CASSQVGDIFHGYTF
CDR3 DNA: TGCGCCAGCAGCCAAGTTGGGGACATATTCCATGGCTACACCTTC

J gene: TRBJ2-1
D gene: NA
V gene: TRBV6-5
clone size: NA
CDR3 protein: CASSSTVPSYNEQFF
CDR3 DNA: TGTGCCAGCAGTTCCACAGTCCCTTCCTACAATGAGCAGTTCTTC

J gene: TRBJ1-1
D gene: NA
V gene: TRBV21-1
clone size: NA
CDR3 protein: CARGGYGMNTEAFF
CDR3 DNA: TGTGCCAGAGGCGGGTACGGAATGAACACTGAAGCTTTCTTT

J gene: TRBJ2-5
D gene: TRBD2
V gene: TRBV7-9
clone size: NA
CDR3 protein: CASRKLAGGKQETQYF
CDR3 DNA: TGTGCCAGCAGGAAACTAGCGGGAGGGAAACAAGAGACCCAGTACTTC

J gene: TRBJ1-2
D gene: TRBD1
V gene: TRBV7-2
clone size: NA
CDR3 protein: CASTGTANYGYTF
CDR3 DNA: TGTGCCAGCACCGGGACAGCTAACTATGGCTACACCTTC

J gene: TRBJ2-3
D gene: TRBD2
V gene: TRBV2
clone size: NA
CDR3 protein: CASGSGSKTDTQYF
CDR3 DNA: TGTGCCAGCGGTAGCGGGAGTAAAACAGATACGCAGTATTTT